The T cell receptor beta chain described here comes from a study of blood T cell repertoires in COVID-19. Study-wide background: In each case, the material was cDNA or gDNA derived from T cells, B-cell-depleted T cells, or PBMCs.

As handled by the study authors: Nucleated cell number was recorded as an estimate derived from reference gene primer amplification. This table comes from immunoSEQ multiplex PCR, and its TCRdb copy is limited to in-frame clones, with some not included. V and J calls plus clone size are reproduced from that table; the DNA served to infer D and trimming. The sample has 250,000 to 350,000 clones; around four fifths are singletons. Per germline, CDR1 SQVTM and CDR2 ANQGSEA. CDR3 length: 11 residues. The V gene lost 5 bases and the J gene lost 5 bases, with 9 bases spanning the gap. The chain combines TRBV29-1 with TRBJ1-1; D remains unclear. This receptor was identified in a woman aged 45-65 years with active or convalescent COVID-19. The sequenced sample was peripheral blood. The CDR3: CSVWRITEAFF. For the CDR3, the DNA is TGCAGCGTTTGGCGGATTACTGAAGCTTTCTTT.